The 8 T cell receptor beta chains below all came from one sample that was sequenced in a study of blood T cell repertoires in COVID-19. Produced via immunoSEQ multiplex PCR; TCRdb's table is partial and in-frame only. The table records about 74,000 clones, approximately 85% of them present only once. The sample taken for sequencing was peripheral blood. Receptor source: an older man with acute or convalescent COVID-19.

V is TRBV25-1 and J is TRBJ1-1; D possibly corresponds to TRBD1 (5 bases). V lost 7 bases, J lost 1 base, and 10 bases lay in between. This CDR3 region has 13 residues. The germline V gene has CDR1 MGHDK and CDR2 SYGVNS. The CDR3 protein is CASMIGQNTEAFF. The CDR3 coding sequence is TGTGCCAGCATGATAGGACAGAACACTGAAGCTTTCTTT.

The gene calls are TRBV24-1 and TRBJ2-1; TRBD2 might be the D (5 bases). Looked up from germline, CDR1 is KGHDR and CDR2 is SFDVKD. V was cut by 4 bases and J by 1 base, with 13 bases left in between. This CDR3 region has 16 residues. The CDR3 is CATSDSDYLSYNEQFF. The CDR3 nucleotides are TGTGCCACCAGTGACTCCGACTACCTATCCTACAATGAGCAGTTCTTC.

This clone was seen once. The rearrangement links TRBV18 to TRBJ1-5, with a tentative D call TRBD1 (5 bases). Trimming pared 2 bases from V and 5 bases from J, leaving 10 bases between. The CDR3 is 14 residues long. Germline loops: CDR1 KGHSH, CDR2 LQKENI. The CDR3 protein is CASSPGGGDQPQHF. The CDR3 nucleotides are TGTGCCAGCTCACCAGGGGGAGGAGATCAGCCCCAGCATTTT.

The chain links TRBV19 to TRBJ2-7, with TRBD2 matching 7 bases. The ends lost 5 bases at V and 3 bases at J; junction bases unmatched: 4. CDR3 size: 13 residues. CDR1 and CDR2 (germline): LNHDA, SQIVND (reference sequence). CDR3 loop: CASSSAGVYEQYF. CDR3 coding DNA: TGTGCCAGTAGTTCTGCGGGGGTCTACGAGCAGTACTTC.

The chain recombines TRBV5-4 with TRBJ1-2; a weak D match, TRBD1 (5 bases). The V gene's germline CDR1 is SGHNT and CDR2 YYREEE (reference sequence). The CDR3 is 14 amino acids. Trimming took off 1 base at V and 9 bases at J, with 16 bases between the two ends. CDR3 protein: CASSLTRAPSSYTF. The CDR3 DNA reads TGTGCCAGCAGCTTGACCAGGGCCCCTTCCAGCTACACCTTC.

The CDR3: CATSRDQASGGFAYEQYF. CDR3 DNA: TGTGCCACCAGCAGAGATCAGGCTAGCGGGGGGTTCGCCTACGAGCAGTACTTC. The chain links TRBV15 to TRBJ2-7; 11 positions agree with TRBD2. The CDR3 contains 18 residues. Per the germline V gene, CDR1 is LNHNV and CDR2 is YYDKDF (reference sequence). V lost 0 bases and J lost 2; bases outside the gene matches: 9.

The J gene is TRBJ2-3, the V gene TRBV15; D perhaps matches TRBD2 (7 bases). This CDR3 has 15 residues. The V and J ends lost 3 bases and 4 bases respectively, with 14 bases between them. Germline CDR1 LNHNV, CDR2 YYDKDF (reference sequence). The CDR3 region is CATSRRGPRSDTQYF. DNA of the CDR3: TGTGCCACCAGCAGGCGGGGGCCTAGGTCAGATACGCAGTATTTT.

Comments on this clone: A junction boundary mismatches the germline segment, possibly from a read error. The chain recombines TRBV30 with TRBJ2-7, with D unclear. CDR1 GTSNPN and CDR2 SVGIG come from the germline V gene (reference sequence). CDR3 length equals 11 residues. CDR3 loop: CAWSVRGRVDF. As DNA, the CDR3 is TGTGCCTGGAGTGTACGTGGGCGCGTGGACTTC.